This passage covers 30 T cell receptor beta chains from one sample sequenced in a study of T-cell reconstitution after alpha-beta-depleted transplantation in children (dated by TCRdb to the mid-2010s). Libraries came from PCR. The sequencer listed for this sample is Illumina HiSeq 2500. Molecular barcoding was employed in the preparation of TCR libraries, with unique molecular identifiers being used to normalize TCRbeta repertoire quantification. TCRdb reworked the public reads: Q25 trimming with fastp, MiXCR clone assembly, productive beta chains retained. Merged by CDR3 protein, the rows form single entries marked with the most common genes and DNA. The sample profile shows 440,000 or so distinct CDR3 sequences; roughly a tenth of them were found once. The top ten clonotypes cover roughly 6% of the sample. The sample here was PBMCs from the stem cell graft donor, taken from the stem cell graft. The source of these receptors is a human donor who donated a stem cell graft to a child with acute myeloid leukemia.

This chain links TRBV12-3 or TRBV12-4 with TRBJ2-5; tentatively, D is TRBD2 (5 bases). V lost 6 bases and J 5 bases, leaving 10 bases between the germline ends. This CDR3 is built from 12 residues. As DNA, the CDR3 is TGTGCCAGCAGGCGGACTGTGGAGACCCAGTACTTC. Translation: CASRRTVETQYF.

This clonotype has just a few counts. The J gene is TRBJ1-3, the V gene TRBV4-1; unclear D gene. Germline-derived CDR1 and CDR2 are MGHRA and YSYEKL. V gave up 2 bases and J gave up 2 bases, with 10 bases separating them. The CDR3 length is 15 residues. In DNA form, the CDR3 reads TGCGCCAGCAGCCAAACCTGGGCCGCTGGAAACACCATATATTTT. Translating gives CASSQTWAAGNTIYF.

The chain uses TRBV7-9 and TRBJ1-1; unclear D gene. The CDR3 runs 12 residues. The V end lost 11 bases, the J end lost 1 base, and 11 bases lay between the germline ends. Germline CDR1 and CDR2: SEHNR and FQNEAQ (reference sequence). The DNA of the CDR3 is TGTGCCGCTATAACCCGGAACACTGAAGCTTTCTTT. Translation: CAAITRNTEAFF.

This clonotype was detected ten times or more. The chain is built from TRBV5-1 and TRBJ2-3, with a weak D call TRBD1 (6 bases). Trimming cost V 3 bases and J 6 bases, with 17 bases left between them. Germline V gene data show CDR1 as SGHRS and CDR2 as YFSETQ. The length of the CDR3 is 15 residues. CDR3 DNA: TGCGCCAGCAGCTCAGGGGCGACAGGCAAGGATACGCAGTATTTT. As protein: CASSSGATGKDTQYF.

The chain links TRBV29-1 to TRBJ2-1; TRBD2 aligns across 8 bases. Unmatched junction bases numbered 5, after V lost 7 bases and J lost 3 bases. The V gene's germline CDR1 is SQVTM and CDR2 ANQGSEA. The length of the CDR3 is 13 residues. DNA for the CDR3: TGCAGCGCGCGGGGGGACAACTACAATGAGCAGTTCTTC. Translation gives CSARGDNYNEQFF.

For the CDR3, the DNA is TGCGCCACTACCGGGACGGCGAACACCGGGGAGCTGTTTTTT. It codes for CATTGTANTGELFF. The chain carries TRBV5-1 and TRBJ2-2, with D perhaps assigned TRBD1 or TRBD2 (5 bases each). V shed 9 bases and J shed 0 bases, with 12 bases lying between them. Germline loops: CDR1 SGHRS, CDR2 YFSETQ. The CDR3 loop spans 14 amino acids. Using reference TRBV5-1 and TRBJ2-2 for the parts outside the CDR3, the full variable domain is KAGVTQTPRYLIKTRGQQVTLSCSPISGHRSVSWYQQTPGQGLQFLFEYFSETQRNKGNFPGRFSGRQFSNSRSEMNVSTLELGDSALYLCATTGTANTGELFFGEGSRLTVL.

The chain links TRBV20-1 to TRBJ1-1; 7 bases align to TRBD1. The trim removed 6 bases at V and 5 bases at J, leaving 9 bases unmatched. The CDR3 runs 13 residues. Germline V gene data show CDR1 as DFQATT and CDR2 as SNEGSKA (reference sequence). The CDR3, as DNA: TGCAGTGCCAAGGGGGCTCTTGCGACTGAAGCTTTCTTT. As protein: CSAKGALATEAFF.

The CDR3 loop reads CASSEGGQAPSYEQYV. The CDR3 nucleotides read TGTGCCAGCAGTGAAGGGGGACAGGCCCCCTCCTACGAGCAGTACGTC. This chain connects TRBV6-1 to TRBJ2-7; 8 bases map to TRBD1. CDR3 length: 16 residues. Trimming cost V 1 base and J 0 bases; bases outside gene matches: 5. The germline V gene encodes CDR1 MNHNS and CDR2 SASEGT.

This chain uses TRBV20-1 with TRBJ2-3, with 10 bases lining up with TRBD2. The length of the CDR3 is 19 residues. J lost 0 bases, V lost 1 base, and 13 bases had no gene match. Germline V gene sequence: CDR1 DFQATT, CDR2 SNEGSKA (reference sequence). CDR3 in DNA: TGCAGTGCTAGAGCTATGGGTAGACTAGCGGGTGAGAGCACAGATACGCAGTATTTT. Amino acid sequence: CSARAMGRLAGESTDTQYF.

This clonotype was recorded many times. In nucleotides, the CDR3 is TGTGCCAGCTCACCTCCGACAGTAGGGACAGATACGCAGTATTTT. Amino acid sequence: CASSPPTVGTDTQYF. The gene calls are TRBV18 and TRBJ2-3, with D possibly being TRBD1 (5 bases). The CDR3 has 15 amino acids. CDR1 and CDR2 from the germline V gene are KGHSH and LQKENI. Trimming took off 3 bases at V and 3 bases at J, with 13 bases between the two ends.

This clonotype was picked up many times. V is TRBV25-1 and J is TRBJ2-7; 9 bases are shared with TRBD1. Unmatched junction bases numbered 7, after V lost 2 bases and J lost 5 bases. The CDR3 length is 15 residues. Germline-derived CDR1 and CDR2 are MGHDK and SYGVNS. CDR3 sequence: CASSEMGQGRNEQYF. CDR3 in DNA: TGTGCCAGCAGTGAAATGGGACAGGGCAGAAACGAGCAGTACTTC.

V gene TRBV29-1 combines with J gene TRBJ2-1; TRBD2 matches 8 bases. In germline, CDR1 is SQVTM, CDR2 ANQGSEA. V shed 5 bases, J shed 1 base, and the junction held 4 bases outside the gene matches. The CDR3 totals 14 residues. CDR3: CSVRTSYSYNEQFF. CDR3 nucleotide sequence: TGCAGCGTTCGGACTAGCTATTCCTACAATGAGCAGTTCTTC.

Turning to this clonotype: One end of the junction varies from germline; a read error may be responsible. This rearrangement joins TRBV5-1 to TRBJ1-1; tentative D call: TRBD1 (5 bases). This CDR3 has 12 residues. Germline V gene sequence: CDR1 SGHRS, CDR2 YFSETQ. The CDR3 loop reads CASSDSHTEALF. The CDR3 nucleotides are TGCGCCAGCAGTGACAGCCACACTGAAGCTTTATTT.

The chain carries TRBV7-9 and TRBJ2-1, with D perhaps being TRBD1 or TRBD2 (6 bases each). Deletions cut 7 bases from V and 2 bases from J, with 15 bases between. This CDR3 has 15 residues. Germline CDR1 reads SEHNR; CDR2 reads FQNEAQ (reference sequence). The chain's CDR3 is CASNQGGLPYNEQFF. The CDR3 DNA sequence: TGTGCCAGCAACCAAGGGGGACTCCCCTACAATGAGCAGTTCTTC. The whole variable domain, filled in from reference TRBV7-9 and TRBJ2-1, reads DTGVSQNPRHKITKRGQNVTFRCDPISEHNRLYWYRQTLGQGPEFLTYFQNEAQLEKSRLLSDRFSAERPKGSFSTLEIQRTEQGDSAMYLCASNQGGLPYNEQFFGPGTRLTVL.

V usage is TRBV4-2 and J usage is TRBJ2-1; D may be TRBD1 (5 bases). The CDR3 length is 15 residues. Germline values: CDR1 LGHNA, CDR2 YNFKEQ. Trimming left V 1 base short and J 9 bases short, with 16 bases between. The CDR3: CASSQALVAQGEQFF. CDR3 coding DNA: TGTGCCAGCAGCCAAGCTCTGGTGGCGCAGGGTGAGCAGTTCTTC.

This clonotype showed up just a few times. This rearrangement joins TRBV4-3 to TRBJ1-6, with D possibly being TRBD1 (6 bases). Germline loops: CDR1 LGHNA, CDR2 YSLEER. This CDR3 is built from 15 residues. Trimming left V 1 base short and J 5 bases short, with 9 bases between. Here the CDR3 DNA reads TGCGCCAGCAGCCAAGGGCAGGGGCATAATTCACCCCTCCACTTT. Translated: CASSQGQGHNSPLHF.

The V call is TRBV5-1, the J call TRBJ2-7, with D perhaps TRBD1 (6 bases). Germline V gives CDR1 SGHRS, CDR2 YFSETQ. Trimming removed 6 bases from V and 2 bases from J, with 15 bases in between. There are 14 residues in the CDR3. The CDR3 DNA sequence: TGCGCCAGCACCGGGCGACAGGAGCCCTACGAGCAGTACGTC. Its translation is CASTGRQEPYEQYV.

Only a few counts were recorded for this clonotype. The chain combines TRBV20-1 with TRBJ2-2; TRBD2 matches 10 bases. The germline V gene has CDR1 DFQATT and CDR2 SNEGSKA (reference sequence). After removal of 6 bases from V and 3 bases from J, the junction contained 7 bases not matched to a gene. This CDR3 is 15 amino acids long. The CDR3 region has the DNA TGCAGTGCCCGATCCAGCGGGAGGGACACCGGGGAGCTGTTTTTT. Residues: CSARSSGRDTGELFF.

The chain joins TRBV5-1 to TRBJ1-1, with 7 bases that match TRBD1. CDR3 length: 14 amino acids. Germline loops: CDR1 SGHRS, CDR2 YFSETQ. V lost 4 bases, J lost 4 bases, and 7 bases stayed unmatched. The CDR3 DNA follows: TGCGCCAGCAGCAAGACACGACAGGGCACTGAAGCTTTCTTT. This codes for CASSKTRQGTEAFF.

The sample holds a few counts of this clonotype. The rearrangement joins TRBV27 to TRBJ2-1; 11 bases fit TRBD2. Trimming removed 6 bases from V and 6 bases from J; junction bases left unmatched: 7. Germline V gene lookup returns CDR1 MNHEY and CDR2 SMNVEV (reference sequence). CDR3 length: 15 amino acids. The CDR3 region is CASRPLAGVVNEQFF. The CDR3 DNA reads TGTGCCAGCAGGCCACTAGCGGGAGTGGTCAATGAGCAGTTCTTC.

Remarks on this clonotype: An end of the junction does not agree with germline; a read error may underlie this. The chain uses TRBV6-4 and TRBJ2-1, with 8 bases matching TRBD2. The CDR3 runs 15 residues. Germline V gives CDR1 MRHNA, CDR2 SNTAGT. In nucleotides, the CDR3 is TGTGCCAGCAATGACCCGGGACTAGACTACAATGAGCAGTTCTTC. This translates into CASNDPGLDYNEQFF.

This clonotype was observed a handful of times. This chain uses TRBV28 with TRBJ2-2, with a possible D match to TRBD2 (6 bases). Germline V CDR1 and CDR2: MDHEN, SYDVKM. The CDR3 loop spans 15 amino acids. V lost 5 bases, J lost 0 bases, and 10 bases lay in between. The chain's CDR3 is CASSRSGSNTGELFF. The CDR3 DNA is TGTGCCAGCAGTCGTAGCGGTTCGAACACCGGGGAGCTGTTTTTT.

This clonotype has a handful of counts. This sequence joins TRBV30 and TRBJ1-1; no clear D gene. Trimming removed 6 bases from V and 6 bases from J, with 14 bases in between. The CDR3 runs 12 residues. Germline V gene lookup returns CDR1 GTSNPN and CDR2 SVGIG (reference sequence). CDR3 amino acids: CACSVGGAEAFF. The CDR3 DNA reads as TGTGCCTGCTCGGTCGGAGGAGCTGAAGCTTTCTTT.

V usage is TRBV4-1 and J usage is TRBJ2-5, with 7 positions matching TRBD1. The CDR3 consists of 15 residues. Trimming cost V 1 base and J 5 bases; bases outside gene matches: 7. Germline CDR1 reads MGHRA; CDR2 reads YSYEKL. The CDR3 reads CASSQAGGVFETQYF. DNA for the CDR3: TGCGCCAGCAGCCAAGCAGGGGGTGTATTTGAGACCCAGTACTTC.

There are many counts of this clonotype. The genes are TRBV4-2 and TRBJ1-3, with 9 bases fitting TRBD1. Per the germline V gene, CDR1 is LGHNA and CDR2 is YNFKEQ. The ends lost 3 bases at V and 2 bases at J; junction bases unmatched: 5. This CDR3 is 16 amino acids long. In DNA, the CDR3 is TGTGCCAGCAGCCAGCGACGACAGGGGGCTGGAAACACCATATATTTT. This gives the protein CASSQRRQGAGNTIYF.

In the case of this clonotype: Just one base apart from a much larger clone, this may be a read error. The chain recombines TRBV5-4 with TRBJ2-3; D could derive from TRBD1 or TRBD2 (5 bases each). V shed 3 bases and J shed 10 bases, with 18 bases lying between them. Per the germline V gene, CDR1 is SGHNT and CDR2 is YYREEE (reference sequence). The CDR3 is made up of 14 amino acids. DNA for the CDR3: TGTGCCAGCAGCTCGGGACGGCAGCCTCGTCCGCAGTATTTT. Translated: CASSSGRQPRPQYF.

The chain links TRBV21-1 to TRBJ2-2. TRBV21-1 is reported as a pseudogene. CDR3 size: 15 residues. The CDR3 DNA sequence: TGTGCCAGCAGCAAATTGTGGTATACCGTGGGGGAGCTGTTTTTT. Its protein is CASSKLWYTVGELFF.

This clonotype was observed at least ten times. The rearrangement uses TRBV3-1 and TRBJ1-2, with D tentatively TRBD1 (5 bases). The CDR3 loop spans 14 amino acids. Germline-derived CDR1 and CDR2 are LGHDT and YNNKEL (reference sequence). V dropped 3 bases and J dropped 4 bases, with 12 bases sitting between them. CDR3 in amino acids: CASSQLVGAYGYTF. The CDR3 region has the DNA TGTGCCAGCAGCCAGTTGGTCGGGGCCTATGGCTACACCTTC.

This chain links TRBV20-1 with TRBJ1-5, with 7 bases matching TRBD1. CDR3 size: 13 residues. Germline V gene sequence: CDR1 DFQATT, CDR2 SNEGSKA (reference sequence). V lost 4 bases to trimming and J lost 7 bases; unmatched junction nucleotides: 7. The CDR3 sequence is CSANRGGRQPQHF. CDR3 DNA sequence: TGCAGTGCTAATCGAGGGGGCCGACAGCCCCAGCATTTT.

This clonotype was counted at least ten times. The CDR3 nucleotides are TGTGCCAGCAGCCTGCCGGGACAGCAAACGTTAGAGACCCAGTACTTC. Amino acid sequence: CASSLPGQQTLETQYF. This chain joins TRBV5-6 and TRBJ2-5; 7 bases fit TRBD1. Per the germline V gene, CDR1 is SGHDT and CDR2 is YYEEEE. There are 16 residues in the CDR3. J lost 4 bases, V lost 4 bases, and 13 bases had no gene match.